These 21 T cell receptor beta chains were sequenced from one sample in a study of monozygotic twins with cystic fibrosis. The assay was immunoSEQ multiplex PCR, and TCRdb's table has in-frame clones only and misses some. The sample contains 34,000 or so clones, 85% to 95% of which appear only once. The sample comprised blood. These receptor sequences come from a boy aged 2 to 9 with cystic fibrosis.

The chain uses TRBV5-6 and TRBJ2-7; 7 bases line up with TRBD1. Trimming at V came to 0 bases and at J to 3 bases, leaving 9 bases not matched to a gene. The CDR3 consists of 16 residues. Germline CDR1 and CDR2: SGHDT and YYEEEE. The CDR3 bases are TGTGCCAGCAGCTTGGCCCTGACAGGGCTGGTCTACGAGCAGTACTTC. Its translation: CASSLALTGLVYEQYF.

This CDR3 is CASSHLINYGYTF. The DNA of the CDR3 is TGTGCCAGCAGCCATCTGATTAACTATGGCTACACCTTC. This chain uses TRBV14 with TRBJ1-2; D unclear. V was cut by 3 bases and J by 1 base, with 6 bases left in between. Germline V gene lookup returns CDR1 SGHDN and CDR2 FVKESK. The length of the CDR3 is 13 residues.

The chain uses TRBV6-1 and TRBJ2-3; 8 bases line up with TRBD1. From germline, CDR1 is MNHNS and CDR2 SASEGT. This CDR3 comprises 15 residues. The trim removed 4 bases at V and 4 bases at J, leaving 7 bases unmatched. CDR3 bases: TGTGCCAGCAGTGGACAGGGGATGGTGGCAGATACGCAGTATTTT. Its translation is CASSGQGMVADTQYF.

The chain employs TRBV7-9 and TRBJ2-7, with D possibly being TRBD2 (6 bases). V was cut by 0 bases and J by 2 bases, with 17 bases left in between. Germline values: CDR1 SEHNR, CDR2 FQNEAQ (reference sequence). The CDR3 is 17 residues long. This chain's CDR3 is CASSLAGSGTGAYEQYF. DNA of the CDR3: TGTGCCAGCAGCTTAGCGGGATCCGGGACTGGGGCCTACGAGCAGTACTTC.

The chain is built from TRBV2 and TRBJ1-4, with D perhaps TRBD1 (6 bases). Germline loops: CDR1 SNHLY, CDR2 FYNNEI. V lost 6 bases and J lost 2, with 16 bases in between. The CDR3 totals 16 residues. The DNA of the CDR3 is TGTGCCAGCAGACTTCAGGGGCCTGGGACTAATGAAAAACTGTTTTTT. It encodes CASRLQGPGTNEKLFF.

This clone was seen once. The rearrangement links TRBV7-9 to TRBJ1-5; TRBD1 matches 10 bases. The CDR3 spans 19 residues. Germline lookup yields CDR1 SEHNR and CDR2 FQNEAQ (reference sequence). The V segment lost 3 bases and the J segment 0 bases; nucleotides outside the gene matches: 11. DNA for the CDR3: TGTGCCAGCAGCTTGGGGTTGACAGGGGGCGAGTATAGCAATCAGCCCCAGCATTTT. Encoded protein: CASSLGLTGGEYSNQPQHF.

This sequence joins TRBV5-6 and TRBJ1-1, with D unresolved. Deletions cut 7 bases from V and 1 base from J, with 17 bases between. Per germline, CDR1 SGHDT and CDR2 YYEEEE. The CDR3 has 15 amino acids. CDR3 in amino acids: CASRENRVRNTEAFF. The CDR3 nucleotides read TGTGCCAGCCGGGAAAACCGGGTCAGGAACACTGAAGCTTTCTTT. Looking up the rest from reference TRBV5-6 and TRBJ1-1 gives the full variable domain: DAGVTQSPTHLIKTRGQQVTLRCSPKSGHDTVSWYQQALGQGPQFIFQYYEEEERQRGNFPDRFSGHQFPNYSSELNVNALLLGDSALYLCASRENRVRNTEAFFGQGTRLTVV.

This clone was recorded only once. J is TRBJ2-1 and V is TRBV6-1; TRBD2 agrees at 12 bases. CDR1 is MNHNS and CDR2 is SASEGT in the germline V gene. The CDR3 runs 14 residues. V trimming: 6 bases; J trimming: 9 bases; junction bases outside the gene matches: 6. In DNA form, the CDR3 reads TGTGCCAGCAGACGGACTAGCGGGGTCGGTGAGCAGTTCTTC. It translates to CASRRTSGVGEQFF.

The chain has TRBV7-9 and TRBJ2-1, with no clear D. V was trimmed by 5 bases and J by 0 bases, leaving 11 bases between them. Germline V CDR1 and CDR2: SEHNR, FQNEAQ (reference sequence). There are 15 residues in the CDR3. The CDR3 DNA is TGTGCCAGCAGCCCAACGCAGAGCTCCTACAATGAGCAGTTCTTC. Translated: CASSPTQSSYNEQFF.

This chain connects TRBV7-8 to TRBJ1-1; a weak D match, TRBD1 (5 bases). CDR1 is SGHVS, CDR2 FQNEAQ, per germline. There are 15 residues in the CDR3. The ends were cut back, 5 bases at V and 0 bases at J, with 13 bases in the middle. Here the CDR3 reads CASSPRGGLNTEAFF. The CDR3 nucleotides are TGTGCCAGCAGCCCGCGGGGCGGCCTGAACACTGAAGCTTTCTTT.

The chain combines TRBV27 with TRBJ1-5; no firm D call. Germline V gives CDR1 MNHEY, CDR2 SMNVEV (reference sequence). The ends were cut back, 5 bases at V and 0 bases at J, with 14 bases in the middle. This CDR3 is built from 16 residues. CDR3 sequence: CASSPDYPDSNQPQHF. The CDR3 DNA reads as TGTGCCAGCAGTCCGGACTACCCTGATAGCAATCAGCCCCAGCATTTT.

The V and J genes are TRBV5-6 and TRBJ1-4; no firm D call. CDR1 SGHDT and CDR2 YYEEEE come from the germline V gene. V lost 0 bases and J lost 8, with 14 bases in between. CDR3 size: 15 residues. The CDR3 region has the DNA TGTGCCAGCAGCTTGGTGGTAGGGTCCAAGGAAAAACTGTTTTTT. This encodes CASSLVVGSKEKLFF.

This clone has a single count. The V gene is TRBV6-6, the J gene TRBJ2-3; 7 bases are shared with TRBD2. The V and J ends lost 5 bases and 3 bases, in that order; junction bases with no gene match: 8. CDR3 length: 15 amino acids. The germline CDR1 and CDR2 sequences are MNHNY and SVGAGI (reference sequence). In DNA form, the CDR3 reads TGTGCCAGCAGTCTCCGCGGGGGAAGGACAGATACGCAGTATTTT. Translating gives CASSLRGGRTDTQYF.

The rearrangement joins TRBV14 to TRBJ2-3, with D tentatively TRBD2 (7 bases). The CDR3 contains 18 residues. Germline V gives CDR1 SGHDN, CDR2 FVKESK. The V gene lost 1 base and the J gene lost 1 base, with 18 bases spanning the gap. The CDR3 is CASSQVGGRRGRTDTQYF. The CDR3 bases are TGTGCCAGCAGCCAAGTGGGGGGGCGCAGGGGACGCACAGATACGCAGTATTTT. The full variable domain, completed using reference TRBV14 and TRBJ2-3, is EAGVTQFPSHSVIEKGQTVTLRCDPISGHDNLYWYRRVMGKEIKFLLHFVKESKQDESGMPNNRFLAERTGGTYSTLKVQPAELEDSGVYFCASSQVGGRRGRTDTQYFGPGTRLTVL.

The chain is built from TRBV6-5 and TRBJ2-3, with D uncertain. The CDR3 covers 13 residues. CDR1 and CDR2 from the germline V gene are MNHEY and SVGAGI. V was clipped by 7 bases and J by 5 bases, with 13 bases between them. The CDR3 spells CASTPSGIDTQYF. For the CDR3, the DNA is TGTGCCAGCACCCCTTCGGGCATAGATACGCAGTATTTT.

The rearrangement uses TRBV5-6 and TRBJ1-4; D is ambiguous. Germline CDR1 is SGHDT and CDR2 is YYEEEE. CDR3 size: 14 residues. Trimming shortened V by 3 bases and J by 7 bases, and 13 bases separated the two germline ends. CDR3 sequence: CASSSDPKGEKLFF. CDR3 nucleotides: TGTGCCAGCAGCTCCGACCCTAAGGGTGAAAAACTGTTTTTT.

The chain joins TRBV7-9 to TRBJ1-1; no clear D gene. The CDR3 extends over 13 amino acids. CDR1 and CDR2 (germline): SEHNR, FQNEAQ (reference sequence). The V and J ends lost 1 base and 4 bases respectively, with 7 bases between them. The CDR3 loop is CASSLEGPTEAFF. CDR3 in DNA: TGTGCCAGCAGCTTAGAGGGCCCCACTGAAGCTTTCTTT.

This clone was recorded once. The chain recombines TRBV10-3 with TRBJ1-2; a weak D match, TRBD1 (5 bases). CDR1 and CDR2 from the germline V gene are ENHRY and SYGVKD. Between the trimmed V and J ends, which lost 4 bases and 6 bases, there was a span of 15 bases. The CDR3 is 14 residues long. The CDR3 protein is CAISAQGTEDGYTF. The CDR3 nucleotides are TGTGCCATCAGTGCCCAAGGGACGGAGGATGGCTACACCTTC.

This chain links TRBV15 with TRBJ1-2; possibly TRBD1 for D (5 bases). Trimming pared 8 bases from V and 0 bases from J, leaving 10 bases between. This CDR3 is 13 amino acids long. CDR1 is LNHNV, CDR2 YYDKDF, per germline (reference sequence). The CDR3 here is CATAGRTNYGYTF. CDR3 DNA sequence: TGTGCCACCGCAGGGAGGACTAACTATGGCTACACCTTC.

The chain couples TRBV13 to TRBJ1-1; D might be TRBD1 (5 bases). There are 15 residues in the CDR3. Deletions cut 1 base from V and 1 base from J, with 10 bases between. Germline-derived CDR1 and CDR2 are PRHDT and FYEKMQ (reference sequence). The CDR3 loop is CASSLDLGRNTEAFF. The CDR3 DNA sequence: TGTGCCAGCAGCTTAGACCTGGGACGGAACACTGAAGCTTTCTTT.

This chain links TRBV9 with TRBJ2-3; perhaps TRBD2 as D (6 bases). The V gene's germline CDR1 is SGDLS and CDR2 YYNGEE. V lost 0 bases and J lost 3, with 14 bases in between. The CDR3 has 16 amino acids. CDR3 coding DNA: TGTGCCAGCAGCGTAGAGACGGGGGATATGACAGATACGCAGTATTTT. It yields the protein CASSVETGDMTDTQYF.